The 17 T cell receptor beta chains presented below share a single source sample, sequenced in a study of T-cell memory formation after mild COVID-19. MiXCR, applied by TCRdb to the 5' RACE reads, yields one record per CDR3 protein. The sample gives roughly 320,000 distinct CDR3 sequences, 28% of which show up once; roughly 13% is in the top ten. The sequenced sample consisted of PBMCs or a T cell subset sorted from them (not recorded which). Receptors were obtained from an adult woman who had mild COVID-19 (a few samples of this study predate the infection). Cell type and time point are not known.

This clonotype was observed a handful of times. This CDR3 reads CSAPRVGDEQFF. CDR3 DNA: TGCAGTGCTCCGCGGGTAGGCGATGAGCAGTTCTTC. J is TRBJ2-1 and V is TRBV20-1; tentatively, D is TRBD2 (5 bases). CDR3 length: 12 amino acids. Germline values: CDR1 DFQATT, CDR2 SNEGSKA (reference sequence). Deletions cut 5 bases from V and 8 bases from J, with 13 bases between.

CDR3 nucleotides: TGTGCCAGCAGCCGACCCCGGACTAGCGGGAGATCCTACGAGCAGTACTTC. Its protein is CASSRPRTSGRSYEQYF. The rearrangement joins TRBV6-2 or TRBV6-3 to TRBJ2-7; 13 nucleotides agree with TRBD2. Germline lookup yields CDR1 MNHEY and CDR2 SVGEGT. This CDR3 region has 17 residues. Trimming removed 6 bases from V and 1 base from J; junction bases left unmatched: 9.

The rearrangement uses TRBV6-1 and TRBJ2-3; TRBD1 aligns across 7 bases. Germline lookup yields CDR1 MNHNS and CDR2 SASEGT. The CDR3 extends over 17 amino acids. Germline trimming cut 6 bases from V and 0 bases from J; bases unmatched to any gene: 12. The CDR3 region is CASRDRTGQFSTDTQYF. The DNA of the CDR3 is TGTGCCAGCAGGGATAGAACGGGACAGTTCAGCACAGATACGCAGTATTTT.

A few counts support this clonotype. This chain connects TRBV10-3 to TRBJ2-7, with unresolved D. This CDR3 has 11 residues. Trimming pared 4 bases from V and 5 bases from J, leaving 6 bases between. Germline lookup yields CDR1 ENHRY and CDR2 SYGVKD. This CDR3 reads CAISVTNEQYF. The CDR3 nucleotides read TGTGCCATCAGTGTGACAAACGAGCAGTACTTC.

This clonotype was seen a few times. J is TRBJ2-1 and V is TRBV7-2, with TRBD2 identical over 7 bases. This CDR3 comprises 16 residues. V gave up 1 base and J gave up 7 bases; unmatched junction bases: 10. Germline assignment: CDR1 SGHTA and CDR2 FQGNSA. The CDR3, as DNA: TGTGCCAGCAGCTTAGAGCTGGCGGGAGTTAGAAATGAGCAGTTCTTC. Amino acid sequence: CASSLELAGVRNEQFF.

The chain has TRBV12-3 or TRBV12-4 and TRBJ2-7; D unclear. This CDR3 spans 15 amino acids. V shed 6 bases and J shed 0 bases, with 15 bases lying between them. CDR3 nucleotide sequence: TGTGCCAGCAGCAGACACGTACAAACCTCCTACGAGCAGTACTTC. It yields the protein CASSRHVQTSYEQYF.

The chain carries TRBV12-3 or TRBV12-4 and TRBJ1-2, with D tentatively TRBD1 (5 bases). V was cut by 6 bases and J by 2 bases, with 16 bases left in between. This CDR3 contains 15 residues. The CDR3 reads CASSPTVEGNYGYTF. The CDR3 coding sequence is TGTGCCAGCAGCCCGACAGTGGAAGGGAACTATGGCTACACCTTC.

This clonotype appeared a few times. The rearrangement links TRBV20-1 to TRBJ1-1; 7 nucleotides line up with TRBD1. In germline, CDR1 is DFQATT, CDR2 SNEGSKA (reference sequence). The CDR3 extends over 12 amino acids. CDR3 in DNA: TGCAGGGCCACAGGGGTTAACACTGAAGCTTTCTTT. It codes for CRATGVNTEAFF.

This clonotype was picked up a small number of times. The chain recombines TRBV25-1 with TRBJ2-5; tentative D call: TRBD1 (5 bases). The CDR3 length is 12 residues. Trimming cost V 3 bases and J 4 bases, with 6 bases left between them. Germline CDR1 MGHDK, CDR2 SYGVNS. DNA of the CDR3: TGTGCCAGCAGTGACCAGGGAGAGACCCAGTACTTC. Protein: CASSDQGETQYF.

This clonotype occurred a few times. The chain uses TRBV21-1 and TRBJ1-1. TRBV21-1 is reported as a pseudogene. The CDR3 is made up of 15 amino acids. CDR3 protein: CAIRARGRSSTEAFF. In nucleotides, the CDR3 is TGTGCCATCCGGGCGAGGGGGAGGTCGAGCACTGAAGCTTTCTTT.

This clonotype was detected a few times. The chain carries TRBV29-1 and TRBJ2-1; no clear D. The germline V gene has CDR1 SQVTM and CDR2 ANQGSEA. V lost 3 bases and J lost 7, with 16 bases in between. The CDR3 consists of 14 residues. The CDR3 loop reads CSVEGPNKGNEQFF. The CDR3 DNA sequence: TGCAGCGTTGAGGGTCCGAACAAGGGTAATGAGCAGTTCTTC.

The chain combines TRBV24-1 with TRBJ2-2; D unresolved. Trimming removed 0 bases from V and 8 bases from J, with 6 bases in between. This CDR3 contains 13 residues. The germline CDR1 and CDR2 sequences are KGHDR and SFDVKD. The CDR3 reads CATSDLVWGELFF. Here the CDR3 DNA reads TGTGCCACCAGTGATTTGGTCTGGGGGGAGCTGTTTTTT.

This clonotype has only a few counts. This chain uses TRBV20-1 with TRBJ1-5; TRBD1 matches at 10 bases. Germline values: CDR1 DFQATT, CDR2 SNEGSKA (reference sequence). The length of the CDR3 is 14 residues. V was pared by 6 bases and J by 3 bases, with 5 bases of the junction left unmatched. CDR3 DNA: TGCAGTGCCTCGGACAGGGGGTTCAATCAGCCCCAGCATTTT. Translating it yields CSASDRGFNQPQHF.

This chain connects TRBV7-9 to TRBJ2-5; the D gene is possibly TRBD1 (5 bases). The germline gives CDR1 SEHNR, CDR2 FQNEAQ (reference sequence). The CDR3 is made up of 16 amino acids. The V end was cut by 3 bases, the J end by 1 base, with 15 bases between. CDR3 in DNA: TGTGCCAGCAGCTTGGGGTCCGGCCAGGGCCAAGAGACCCAGTACTTC. As protein: CASSLGSGQGQETQYF.

This clonotype was recorded a few times. The chain has TRBV12-3 or TRBV12-4 and TRBJ2-3; maybe TRBD2 (6 bases). Trimming took off 3 bases at V and 7 bases at J, with 14 bases between the two ends. CDR3 length: 14 amino acids. In nucleotides, the CDR3 is TGTGCCAGCAGTTTTGGAGGGTCCGGTAATACGCAGTATTTT. Amino acid sequence: CASSFGGSGNTQYF.

For this clonotype: An end of the junction does not agree with germline; a read error may underlie this. The chain links TRBV24-1 to TRBJ2-3; 7 bases align to TRBD1. This CDR3 region has 12 residues. Germline assignment: CDR1 KGHDR and CDR2 SFDVKD. The CDR3 coding sequence is TGTGCCACCAGGGAACCGGGACAGACGTTTTTCTTT. It specifies CATREPGQTFFF.

The sample holds a few counts of this clonotype. The rearrangement links TRBV6-6 to TRBJ2-1; 8 bases agree with TRBD2. The CDR3 sequence is 16 residues long. Per germline, CDR1 MNHNY and CDR2 SVGAGI (reference sequence). The V gene end was trimmed by 2 bases and the J gene end by 3 bases; junction bases not matched to a gene: 6. The CDR3 is CASSYLPSGFYNEQFF. In nucleotides, the CDR3 is TGTGCCAGCAGTTACCTACCTAGCGGGTTCTACAATGAGCAGTTCTTC.